These 17 T cell receptor beta chains were all obtained from the same sample, sequenced in a study of blood T cell repertoires in COVID-19. Some clones are missing from TCRdb's copy, which holds only in-frame ones; the method was immunoSEQ multiplex PCR. The table has about 200,000 clones, more than 85% seen once. Sequencing used peripheral blood. Receptors were obtained from a man between 60 and 70 years old with acute or convalescent COVID-19.

The chain combines TRBV28 with TRBJ2-7; D might be TRBD2 (7 bases). V was cut by 4 bases and J by 0 bases, with 13 bases left in between. The CDR3 is 15 amino acids. The germline gives CDR1 MDHEN, CDR2 SYDVKM. CDR3 region: CASSSGGGVSYEQYF. CDR3 DNA sequence: TGTGCCAGCAGTTCTGGAGGGGGGGTCTCCTACGAGCAGTACTTC. Supplemented by reference TRBV28 and TRBJ2-7, the full variable domain reads DVKVTQSSRYLVKRTGEKVFLECVQDMDHENMFWYRQDPGLGLRLIYFSYDVKMKEKGDIPEGYSVSREKKERFSLILESASTNQTSMYLCASSSGGGVSYEQYFGPGTRLTVT.

The J gene is TRBJ2-5, the V gene TRBV7-2; 13 positions match TRBD2. The ends lost 1 base at V and 5 bases at J; junction bases unmatched: 4. There are 16 residues in the CDR3. CDR1 is SGHTA, CDR2 FQGNSA, per germline. CDR3: CASSLGGLAGEETQYF. In DNA form, the CDR3 reads TGTGCCAGCAGCTTAGGAGGACTAGCGGGGGAGGAGACCCAGTACTTC. The whole variable domain, remainder taken from reference TRBV7-2 and TRBJ2-5, is GAGVSQSPSNKVTEKGKDVELRCDPISGHTALYWYRQSLGQGLEFLIYFQGNSAPDKSGLPSDRFSAERTGGSVSTLTIQRTQQEDSAVYLCASSLGGLAGEETQYFGPGTRLLVL.

V is TRBV7-7 and J is TRBJ2-2, with 10 bases aligning to TRBD2. Germline CDR1 SSHAT, CDR2 FNYEAQ (reference sequence). The CDR3 extends over 16 amino acids. Losses at the gene ends were 4 bases for V and 4 bases for J; bases not matched to a gene: 6. DNA of the CDR3: TGTGCCAGCAGCTCCCAGCGGGGGGGAGGCACCGGGGAGCTGTTTTTT. The encoded protein is CASSSQRGGGTGELFF.

This clone was detected once. The chain uses TRBV5-1 and TRBJ1-3; D is uncertain. CDR1 is SGHRS and CDR2 is YFSETQ in the germline V gene. The CDR3 sequence is 16 residues long. Between the trimmed V and J ends, which lost 4 bases and 0 bases, there was a span of 14 bases. The CDR3 loop reads CASSRAVQSSGNTIYF. CDR3 nucleotide sequence: TGCGCCAGCAGCCGAGCGGTACAGAGCTCTGGAAACACCATATATTTT.

The chain links TRBV25-1 to TRBJ2-7; tentatively, D is TRBD1 (5 bases). In germline, CDR1 is MGHDK, CDR2 SYGVNS. This CDR3 is 14 amino acids long. V gave up 3 bases and J gave up 2 bases, with 11 bases separating them. CDR3 loop: CASSDYRQPYEQYF. CDR3 DNA: TGTGCCAGCAGTGATTACCGACAGCCCTACGAGCAGTACTTC.

The chain carries TRBV9 and TRBJ1-1; tentatively, D is TRBD1 (6 bases). Germline CDR1 is SGDLS and CDR2 is YYNGEE. Trimming pared 4 bases from V and 1 base from J, leaving 17 bases between. The CDR3 sequence is 16 residues long. CDR3 nucleotide sequence: TGTGCCAGCAGCCCCTGGGGGGGGCCAGGGAACACTGAAGCTTTCTTT. Translated, it gives CASSPWGGPGNTEAFF.

The chain joins TRBV29-1 to TRBJ1-2; 8 bases agree with TRBD1. V gave up 6 bases and J gave up 8 bases; unmatched junction bases: 14. The V gene's germline CDR1 is SQVTM and CDR2 ANQGSEA. CDR3 length: 14 residues. The CDR3 loop reads CSVGDRPLGVGYTF. DNA of the CDR3: TGCAGCGTCGGGGACAGGCCTCTGGGGGTGGGCTACACCTTC.

This clone was recorded a few times. The V gene is TRBV28, the J gene TRBJ1-1, with a possible D match to TRBD1 (5 bases). In germline, CDR1 is MDHEN, CDR2 SYDVKM. The V gene lost 6 bases and the J gene lost 1 base, with 15 bases spanning the gap. CDR3 size: 15 residues. The CDR3 coding sequence is TGTGCCAGCAGCCGGGGGGGAATTGCGAACACTGAAGCTTTCTTT. Translation gives CASSRGGIANTEAFF.

The chain combines TRBV5-1 with TRBJ1-2; a weak D match, TRBD1 (5 bases). Germline CDR1 and CDR2: SGHRS and YFSETQ. Between the trimmed V and J ends, which lost 3 bases and 4 bases, there was a span of 16 bases. This CDR3 comprises 15 residues. The CDR3 nucleotides are TGCGCCAGCAGCTCGTCTCAGGGCGGGGGCTATGGCTACACCTTC. Translated, it gives CASSSSQGGGYGYTF.

This clone came up a few times. This rearrangement joins TRBV9 to TRBJ1-1; D perhaps matches TRBD1 (6 bases). The germline V gene has CDR1 SGDLS and CDR2 YYNGEE. Trimming removed 3 bases at V and 3 bases at J, with 15 bases between. The CDR3 length is 15 residues. CDR3 residues: CASSAIGGGDTEAFF. CDR3 coding DNA: TGTGCCAGCAGCGCCATAGGGGGTGGGGACACTGAAGCTTTCTTT.

The CDR3 sequence is CASSTKTGGRVNTGELFF. In nucleotides, the CDR3 is TGTGCCAGTAGTACAAAAACAGGGGGCAGGGTGAACACCGGGGAGCTGTTTTTT. This rearrangement joins TRBV19 to TRBJ2-2; TRBD1 agrees at 9 bases. This CDR3 is built from 18 residues. Germline V gene lookup returns CDR1 LNHDA and CDR2 SQIVND (reference sequence). Trimming took 4 bases from V and 1 from J; bases not matched to a gene: 10. Looking up the rest from reference TRBV19 and TRBJ2-2 gives the full variable domain: DGGITQSPKYLFRKEGQNVTLSCEQNLNHDAMYWYRQDPGQGLRLIYYSQIVNDFQKGDIAEGYSVSREKKESFPLTVTSAQKNPTAFYLCASSTKTGGRVNTGELFFGEGSRLTVL.

The genes are TRBV7-2 and TRBJ2-1; possibly TRBD2 for D (5 bases). CDR1 is SGHTA and CDR2 is FQGNSA in the germline V gene. This CDR3 is 15 amino acids long. V was shortened by 2 bases and J by 3 bases, with 11 bases between the two germline ends. This chain's CDR3 is CASSLSLRGYNEQFF. The CDR3 region has the DNA TGTGCCAGCAGCTTATCCCTCCGGGGCTACAATGAGCAGTTCTTC.

The chain is built from TRBV3-1 (or the pseudogene TRBV3-2) and TRBJ2-5; D might be TRBD2 (5 bases). CDR1 LGHDT and CDR2 YNNKEL come from the germline V gene (reference sequence). The CDR3 spans 14 residues. V was shortened by 1 base and J by 7 bases, with 13 bases between the two germline ends. The CDR3 DNA is TGTGCCAGCAGCCAAGGAGTTAGCGTGGGGACCCAGTACTTC. This gives the protein CASSQGVSVGTQYF.

The rearrangement uses TRBV7-9 and TRBJ1-1; tentative D call: TRBD1 (6 bases). The ends were cut back, 5 bases at V and 7 bases at J, with 20 bases in the middle. CDR1 and CDR2 from the germline V gene are SEHNR and FQNEAQ (reference sequence). The length of the CDR3 is 15 residues. The CDR3 region has the DNA TGTGCCAGCAGCATAGGGGAGACAGGCCGCCTTGAAGCTTTCTTT. Its translation is CASSIGETGRLEAFF. Supplemented by reference TRBV7-9 and TRBJ1-1, the full variable domain reads DTGVSQNPRHKITKRGQNVTFRCDPISEHNRLYWYRQTLGQGPEFLTYFQNEAQLEKSRLLSDRFSAERPKGSFSTLEIQRTEQGDSAMYLCASSIGETGRLEAFFGQGTRLTVV.

The genes are TRBV9 and TRBJ2-5, with D possibly being TRBD2 (5 bases). V was clipped by 0 bases and J by 2 bases, with 11 bases between them. The CDR3 is made up of 15 amino acids. The V gene's germline CDR1 is SGDLS and CDR2 YYNGEE. CDR3 DNA: TGTGCCAGCAGCGTAGTCGGGGAAGGACAAGAGACCCAGTACTTC. Its protein product is CASSVVGEGQETQYF.

This clone was found a few times. J is TRBJ2-3 and V is TRBV15, with a tentative D call TRBD1 (5 bases). Trimming cost V 3 bases and J 6 bases, with 7 bases left between them. Germline loops: CDR1 LNHNV, CDR2 YYDKDF (reference sequence). The CDR3 runs to 12 residues. The CDR3 is CATSSSGDTQYF. The CDR3 bases are TGTGCCACCAGCAGTTCAGGGGATACGCAGTATTTT.

The chain couples TRBV6-5 to TRBJ2-5; TRBD1 might be the D (6 bases). Germline V CDR1 and CDR2: MNHEY, SVGAGI. The CDR3 is 13 residues long. Trimming shortened V by 8 bases and J by 5 bases, and 15 bases separated the two germline ends. This chain's CDR3 is CASSLDSVETQYF. DNA for the CDR3: TGTGCCAGCTCCTTGGACAGCGTGGAGACCCAGTACTTC.